This T cell receptor beta chain was sequenced for a study of spatial heterogeneity in lung cancer. Overall study findings and caveats: Mutation counts in tumors were tracked by counts of expanded intratumoral alpha and beta TCRs. Ubiquitous and regional expanded TCR counts mirrored ubiquitous and regional nonsynonymous mutation counts, respectively.

Regarding time point: sample taken at primary tumor resection. There were 65 or so donors, all of them untreated patients with early-stage non-small cell lung cancer. The study sequenced unsorted whole RNA from tumor, nontumor lung or frozen PBMC. Germline lookup yields CDR1 SGHRS and CDR2 YFSETQ. J lost 5 bases, V lost 2 bases, and 5 bases had no gene match. This CDR3 has 15 amino acids. MiXCR was run by TCRdb on the 5' RACE reads, yielding one entry per CDR3 protein. Altogether about 4,000 distinct CDR3 sequences are present, 30% to 45% being singletons, with the ten largest covering approximately 30%. Relative to its sample, this clonotype is medium-sized (0.01 to 0.1%). Its target is not known.

Material: lung tumor tissue, obtained at surgery. The receptor was isolated from a male donor with early-stage non-small cell lung cancer. This chain uses TRBV5-1 with TRBJ2-4; TRBD2 matches at 9 bases. The CDR3 DNA follows: TGCGCCAGCAGCTTTAGCGGGAGTATGGAAAACATTCAGTACTTC. Protein product: CASSFSGSMENIQYF.